The clone carrying this T cell receptor (beta chain) showed up many times. Its cognate antigen is unknown. This CDR3 fails to terminate in the conserved phenylalanine or tryptophan, so it likely reflects a read error. The V and J ends lost 8 bases and 4 bases respectively, with 14 bases between them. Per germline, CDR1 MNHEY and CDR2 SMNVEV (reference sequence). CDR3 length: 13 residues. Unique molecular identifiers (one per individual cDNA molecule) were attached. TCRdb fed the 5' RACE reads into MiXCR, producing one record per CDR3 protein. The table includes 27,000 or so distinct CDR3 sequences, under 5% detected once. This sample was taken from a study of early T cells in non-severe SARS-CoV-2 infection. For the study at large: Chains were unpaired, as sequencing was done on bulk RNA from unsorted whole blood. General study findings and limits: VDJdb matching skewed toward anti-spike CD8 responses, missing private and CD4 specificities.

Sequencing was done on a sample of whole blood. The chain recombines TRBV27 with TRBJ2-5, with a weak D call TRBD1 (6 bases). The TCR sequence derives from an adult who was a healthcare worker with PCR-confirmed SARS-CoV-2 infection or an uninfected control (not recorded which). The CDR3 nucleotides read TGTGCCAGCGGTCAGGGGACGGGAGAGACCCAGTACTTG. It translates to CASGQGTGETQYL.